This entry features one TCR beta chain sequence. This sample also contains other DNA sequences that code for the same CDR3. The sample is drawn from a study of shared clonotypes between healthy human individuals. Looked up from germline, CDR1 is SGHRS and CDR2 is YFSETQ. This CDR3 comprises 14 residues. Unmatched junction bases numbered 6, after V lost 4 bases and J lost 8 bases. Some clones are missing from TCRdb's copy, which holds only in-frame ones; the method was immunoSEQ multiplex PCR. Seen here are fewer than 700,000 clones, roughly 79% observed once, and the top ten hold about 12%. This receptor was identified in a woman aged 35 to 49 in good health. Some clones in this sample may be carry-over from other donors' samples. The sample taken for sequencing was PBMCs. This chain joins TRBV5-1 and TRBJ1-4; 9 nucleotides align to TRBD1. CDR3 region: CASSLGQGREKLFF. In DNA form, the CDR3 reads TGCGCCAGCAGCCTCGGACAGGGGCGGGAAAAACTGTTTTTT.